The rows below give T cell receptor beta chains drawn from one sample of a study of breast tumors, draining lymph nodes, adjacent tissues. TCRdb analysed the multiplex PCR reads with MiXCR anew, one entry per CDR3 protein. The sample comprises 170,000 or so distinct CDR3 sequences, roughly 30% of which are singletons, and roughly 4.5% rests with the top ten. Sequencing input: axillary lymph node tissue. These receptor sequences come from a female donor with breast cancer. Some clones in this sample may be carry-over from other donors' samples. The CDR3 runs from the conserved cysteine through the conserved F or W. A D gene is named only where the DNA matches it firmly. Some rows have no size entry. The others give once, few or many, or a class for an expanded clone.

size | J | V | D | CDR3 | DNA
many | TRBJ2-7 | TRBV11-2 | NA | CASSPRQVGVDEQYF | TGTGCCAGCAGCCCTCGACAGGTCGGGGTCGACGAGCAGTACTTC
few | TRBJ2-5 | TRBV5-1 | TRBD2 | CASSLAGVQDTQYF | TGCGCCAGCAGCTTAGCGGGAGTCCAAGACACCCAGTACTTC
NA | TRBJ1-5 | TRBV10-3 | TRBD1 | CAIGGGQGSQPQHF | TGTGCCATCGGTGGGGGACAGGGGTCTCAGCCCCAACATTTT
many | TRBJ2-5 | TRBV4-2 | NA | CASSQDLPRKLETQYF | TGTGCCAGCAGCCAAGATCTACCCCGGAAGCTAGAGACCCAGTACTTC
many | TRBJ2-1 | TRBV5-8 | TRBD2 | CASSLALGGAYNEQFF | TGTGCCAGCAGCTTGGCCTTGGGGGGGGCCTACAATGAGCAGTTCTTC
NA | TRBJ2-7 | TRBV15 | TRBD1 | CATSRGRDRGEQYF | TGCGCCACCAGCAGGGGGAGAGACAGAGGCGAGCAGTACTTC
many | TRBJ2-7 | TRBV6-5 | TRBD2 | CAAGWGGAEYEQYF | TGTGCCGCGGGATGGGGAGGGGCCGAATACGAGCAGTACTTC
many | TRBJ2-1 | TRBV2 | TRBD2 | CASRSIAGGRPYNEQFF | TGTGCCAGCAGGAGCATAGCGGGAGGAAGACCCTACAATGAGCAGTTCTTC
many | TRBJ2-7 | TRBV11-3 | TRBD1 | CASSSRRDSYEQYF | TGTGCCAGCAGCTCCCGCCGGGACAGTTACGAGCAGTACTTC
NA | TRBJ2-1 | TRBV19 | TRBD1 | CASRGRGTGMSYNEQFF | TGTGCCAGTAGAGGCCGCGGGACAGGTATGTCCTACAATGAGCAGTTCTTC
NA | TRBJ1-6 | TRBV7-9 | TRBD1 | CASSSLDGTGDSPLHF | TGTGCCAGCAGCTCCCTGGACGGGACAGGGGATTCACCCCTCCACTTT
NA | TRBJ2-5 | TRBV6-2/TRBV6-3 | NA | CASSHSVETQYF | TGTGCCAGCAGTCACTCGGTTGAGACCCAGTACTTC
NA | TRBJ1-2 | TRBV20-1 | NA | CSASGGVNYGYTF | TGCAGTGCTAGCGGCGGGGTCAACTATGGCTACACCTTC
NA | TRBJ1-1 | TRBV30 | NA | CAWNRGGAEAFF | TGTGCCTGGAATAGAGGAGGAGCTGAAGCTTTCTTT
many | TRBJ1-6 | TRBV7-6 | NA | CASSPVGGRGLALHF | TGTGCCAGCAGCCCGGTGGGGGGAAGGGGTTTGGCCCTCCACTTT
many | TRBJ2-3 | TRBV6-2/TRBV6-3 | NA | CASRTPDWSRGDTQYF | TGTGCCAGCAGGACCCCGGATTGGAGCCGCGGAGATACGCAGTATTTT
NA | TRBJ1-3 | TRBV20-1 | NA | CSARGVYGNTIYF | TGCAGTGCTCGGGGGGTTTATGGAAACACCATATATTTT
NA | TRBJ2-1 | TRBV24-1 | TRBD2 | CATSSNYGGVYEQFF | TGTGCCACCAGTAGTAATTACGGGGGGGTATATGAGCAGTTCTTC
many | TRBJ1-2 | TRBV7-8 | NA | CASSLVSQNYGYTF | TGTGCCAGCAGCTTAGTTTCCCAGAACTATGGCTACACCTTC
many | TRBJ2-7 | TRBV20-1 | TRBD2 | CSASTETSGSIAGEQYF | TGCAGTGCTAGCACTGAGACTAGCGGGAGCATCGCTGGCGAGCAGTACTTC
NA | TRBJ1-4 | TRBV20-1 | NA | CSARAGGTGTFF | TGCAGTGCTAGAGCCGGGGGCACAGGGACTTTCTTT
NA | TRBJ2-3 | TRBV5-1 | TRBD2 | CASLGLAADTQYF | TGCGCCAGCCTGGGACTAGCTGCAGATACGCAGTATTTT
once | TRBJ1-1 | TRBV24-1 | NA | CATSDSMNTEAFF | TGTGCCACCAGTGATTCAATGAACACTGAAGCTTTCTTT
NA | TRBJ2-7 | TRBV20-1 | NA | CSVRGSSSYEQYF | TGCAGTGTTAGAGGCTCCAGTTCTTACGAGCAGTACTTC
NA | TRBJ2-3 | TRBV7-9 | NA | CASSPMAGPDTRYF | TGTGCCAGCAGCCCGATGGCAGGTCCAGATACGCGGTATTTT
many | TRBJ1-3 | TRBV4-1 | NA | CASSQGPGDGLAGNTIYF | TGCGCCAGCAGCCAAGGGCCAGGGGATGGGTTGGCTGGAAACACCATATATTTT
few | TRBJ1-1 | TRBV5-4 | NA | CASSLDGTEAFF | TGTGCCAGCAGCTTGGACGGGACTGAAGCTTTCTTT
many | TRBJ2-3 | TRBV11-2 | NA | CASSSPFTPDTQYF | TGTGCCAGCAGCTCACCCTTTACCCCAGATACGCAGTATTTT
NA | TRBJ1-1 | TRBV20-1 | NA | CSARGYTEASF | TGCAGTGCGAGAGGGTACACTGAAGCTTCCTTT